The 16 T cell receptor beta chains presented below share a single source sample, sequenced in a study of T cell repertoires in cytomegalovirus infection (dated by TCRdb to the late 2010s). The reads were generated on an Illumina HiSeq 1500. TCRdb reprocessing: public reads trimmed at Q25 with fastp, clones called with MiXCR, in-frame beta chains kept. Identical CDR3 protein sequences are pooled into one entry, listed with their most common genes and DNA. This sample comprises approximately 140,000 distinct CDR3 sequences, 5.5% to 7% of them detected only once. The ten largest clones take up over 15% of the sample. Sequenced sample: PBMCs. Source of these receptors: a human donor in good health (CMV status not recorded). Some clones in this sample may be carry-over from other donors' samples.

This clonotype showed up many times. The chain employs TRBV19 and TRBJ1-5, with TRBD1 matching over 8 bases. V lost 7 bases to trimming and J lost 5 bases; unmatched junction nucleotides: 19. The CDR3 has 18 residues. Per the germline V gene, CDR1 is LNHDA and CDR2 is SQIVND (reference sequence). The CDR3 here is CASMGQGAFERLDQPQHF. The CDR3 bases are TGTGCCAGTATGGGGCAGGGGGCGTTTGAGAGGCTAGATCAGCCCCAGCATTTT.

This clonotype was seen a handful of times. V and J are TRBV5-4 and TRBJ2-3; D uncertain. CDR1 is SGHNT, CDR2 YYREEE, per germline (reference sequence). The CDR3 totals 15 residues. V lost 3 bases and J lost 7, with 18 bases in between. Here the CDR3 reads CASSSDRVSTHTQYF. CDR3 nucleotide sequence: TGTGCCAGCAGCTCCGACCGGGTCAGCACCCATACGCAGTATTTT.

This clonotype appeared a few times. A read error is possible here, since a much larger clone lies one base away. The rearrangement joins TRBV5-4 to TRBJ1-2; 7 bases align to TRBD1. Germline CDR1 is SGHNT and CDR2 is YYREEE (reference sequence). The CDR3 runs 13 residues. The junction had 2 bases not matched to a gene; V was cut back by 2 bases and J by 4 bases. In nucleotides, the CDR3 is TGTGCCAGCAGCTTACAGGGGACCTATGGCTACACCTTC. Protein: CASSLQGTYGYTF.

This clonotype was seen repeatedly, ten times or more. V is TRBV4-3 and J is TRBJ2-2, with D perhaps TRBD2 (6 bases). Trimming removed 7 bases from V and 0 bases from J, with 15 bases in between. Germline-derived CDR1 and CDR2 are LGHNA and YSLEER. The CDR3 length is 16 residues. The CDR3 loop is CASTPSATSNTGELFF. The CDR3 DNA reads TGCGCCAGCACCCCTAGCGCCACTTCGAACACCGGGGAGCTGTTTTTT.

This clonotype was counted at least ten times. The chain is built from TRBV7-2 and TRBJ1-3; D is perhaps TRBD1 (5 bases). CDR3 length: 17 residues. V was cut by 1 base and J by 1 base, with 14 bases left in between. Germline V CDR1 and CDR2: SGHTA, FQGNSA. DNA for the CDR3: TGTGCCAGCAGCTTAGTCGGGACGGCGCGGTCTGGAAACACCATATATTTT. Protein product: CASSLVGTARSGNTIYF.

This clonotype showed up many times. The chain recombines TRBV6-1 with TRBJ2-3; TRBD2 might be the D (5 bases). Germline V gene data show CDR1 as MNHNS and CDR2 as SASEGT. This CDR3 is built from 14 residues. Trimming shortened V by 7 bases and J by 0 bases, and 11 bases separated the two germline ends. The CDR3 DNA is TGTGCCAGCAAAAGCACGGGGAGCACAGATACGCAGTATTTT. Translating it yields CASKSTGSTDTQYF.

The V call is TRBV6-6, the J call TRBJ1-1; possibly TRBD1 for D (5 bases). Looked up from germline, CDR1 is MNHNY and CDR2 is SVGAGI (reference sequence). CDR3 length: 17 amino acids. V lost 7 bases and J lost 5, with 26 bases in between. CDR3 sequence: CASTLVSRGRGRTEAFF. The CDR3 nucleotides are TGTGCCAGCACCCTAGTGAGTAGGGGCCGGGGACGGACTGAAGCTTTCTTT.

This clonotype came up many times. The V call is TRBV7-2, the J call TRBJ1-4; D remains unclear. Trimming cost V 6 bases and J 10 bases, with 18 bases left between them. The CDR3 totals 14 residues. CDR1 is SGHTA, CDR2 FQGNSA, per germline. The CDR3 loop is CASSRDTTVGKLFF. CDR3 DNA sequence: TGTGCCAGCAGTAGAGACACAACGGTTGGAAAACTGTTTTTT.

The CDR3 DNA reads TGCAGTGCTAGAGGGAATTACTATGGCTACACCTTC. It is translated as CSARGNYYGYTF. The J gene is TRBJ1-2, the V gene TRBV20-1, with D unclear. CDR3 size: 12 residues. The germline V gene encodes CDR1 DFQATT and CDR2 SNEGSKA (reference sequence). V was clipped by 1 base and J by 3 bases, with 6 bases between them.

This clonotype was recorded at least ten times. The chain is built from TRBV15 and TRBJ2-7; 7 bases map to TRBD1. Per germline, CDR1 LNHNV and CDR2 YYDKDF (reference sequence). The CDR3 runs 12 residues. V was clipped by 8 bases and J by 3 bases; unmatched bases: 4. This CDR3 is CATEDRDYEQYF. The CDR3 nucleotides are TGTGCCACCGAAGACAGGGACTACGAGCAGTACTTC.

This clonotype came up many times. The chain has TRBV29-1 and TRBJ1-6; D call uncertain. The germline V gene encodes CDR1 SQVTM and CDR2 ANQGSEA. The CDR3 contains 14 residues. Trimming removed 4 bases from V and 5 bases from J, with 12 bases in between. The CDR3 sequence is CSVGSSGDNSPLHF. CDR3 nucleotide sequence: TGCAGCGTTGGCAGCTCCGGTGATAATTCACCCCTCCACTTT.

This clonotype was recorded many times. This chain joins TRBV7-2 and TRBJ2-3, with a possible D match to TRBD1 (5 bases). CDR1 is SGHTA, CDR2 FQGNSA, per germline. V was pared by 5 bases and J by 4 bases, with 16 bases between. The CDR3 spans 15 residues. The CDR3 protein is CASSPQGGAPDTQYF. The CDR3 bases are TGTGCCAGCAGCCCCCAGGGTGGGGCTCCAGATACGCAGTATTTT.

This clonotype was seen at least ten times. This chain joins TRBV28 and TRBJ2-7; possible D gene TRBD1, 5 bases. V was cut by 4 bases and J by 2 bases, with 12 bases left in between. CDR1 and CDR2 (germline): MDHEN, SYDVKM. The CDR3 contains 14 residues. DNA for the CDR3: TGTGCCAGCAGTTCGAACAGGAGAACCTACGAGCAGTACTTC. This translates into CASSSNRRTYEQYF.

This clonotype turned up a few times. In DNA form, the CDR3 reads TGTGCCAGCAGCTTATCTGTCCGATGGGCTAGCGGGGGGCAAATGAACACCGGGGAGCTGTTTTTT. It is translated as CASSLSVRWASGGQMNTGELFF. The chain carries TRBV7-2 and TRBJ2-2; TRBD2 aligns across 11 bases. V gave up 2 bases and J gave up 1 base; unmatched junction bases: 18. The CDR3 runs to 22 residues. Germline V lookup: CDR1 SGHTA, CDR2 FQGNSA.

There are many counts of this clonotype. The genes are TRBV20-1 and TRBJ1-1, with D possibly being TRBD1 (6 bases). Germline V lookup: CDR1 DFQATT, CDR2 SNEGSKA (reference sequence). V lost 6 bases and J 4 bases, leaving 9 bases between the germline ends. This CDR3 region has 11 residues. The CDR3 region has the DNA TGCAGTGCCCCCAGGGGCACTGAAGCTTTCTTT. Residues: CSAPRGTEAFF.

This clonotype was counted many times. The chain employs TRBV6-1 and TRBJ2-6; D not resolved. Looked up from germline, CDR1 is MNHNS and CDR2 is SASEGT. The CDR3 has 15 residues. The V end lost 1 base, the J end lost 1 base, and 5 bases lay between the germline ends. CDR3 nucleotides: TGTGCCAGCAGTGAAGGAGGATCTGGGGCCAACGTCCTGACTTTC. Translation: CASSEGGSGANVLTF.